The 11 T cell receptor beta chains reported below all come from one sample, sequenced in a study of blood T cell repertoires in COVID-19. Some clones are missing from TCRdb's copy, which holds only in-frame ones; the method was immunoSEQ multiplex PCR. The repertoire consists of about 250,000 clones, with roughly 80% occurring once and the leading ten covering over 4%. The sequenced material came from PBMCs or T cells enriched from blood (not recorded which). Receptor source: a man aged 35-49 years who had been exposed to COVID-19.

J is TRBJ1-5 and V is TRBV12-5, with D uncertain. V lost 2 bases, J lost 7 bases, and 6 bases lay in between. Germline V gene sequence: CDR1 LGHNT, CDR2 FRNRAP. This CDR3 region has 12 residues. In DNA, the CDR3 is TGTGCTAGTGGTTTGCCCGAGCAGCCCCAGCATTTT. Amino acids: CASGLPEQPQHF.

This clone was counted a single time. V gene TRBV3-1 (or the pseudogene TRBV3-2) combines with J gene TRBJ2-7; 11 bases agree with TRBD1. The CDR3 runs 17 residues. The germline CDR1 and CDR2 sequences are LGHDT and YNNKEL (reference sequence). V shed 4 bases, J shed 5 bases, and the junction held 13 bases outside the gene matches. In DNA, the CDR3 is TGTGCCAGCAGCCCAGATGGACAGGGGGCCCTACCCCACGAGCAGTACTTC. Its translation: CASSPDGQGALPHEQYF.

The chain combines TRBV2 with TRBJ2-5, with 9 positions matching TRBD1. Trimming at V came to 8 bases and at J to 2 bases, leaving 3 bases not matched to a gene. There are 13 residues in the CDR3. From germline, CDR1 is SNHLY and CDR2 FYNNEI. The CDR3 DNA follows: TGTGCCAGCGACAGGGGGTCTCAAGAGACCCAGTACTTC. Translating gives CASDRGSQETQYF.

This clone has just a few counts. The CDR3: CASSGYRVSGNTIYF. Here the CDR3 DNA reads TGTGCCAGCAGTGGGTACAGGGTCTCTGGAAACACCATATATTTT. V gene TRBV2 combines with J gene TRBJ1-3; the D gene is possibly TRBD1 (6 bases). Germline V CDR1 and CDR2: SNHLY, FYNNEI. Trimming shortened V by 4 bases and J by 0 bases, and 10 bases separated the two germline ends. This CDR3 is built from 15 residues.

V and J are TRBV7-2 and TRBJ2-2; the match to TRBD2 covers 10 bases. V shed 2 bases, J shed 8 bases, and the junction held 5 bases outside the gene matches. The CDR3 consists of 15 residues. Germline-derived CDR1 and CDR2 are SGHTA and FQGNSA. The CDR3 protein is CASSLSMTSGGELFF. The DNA for the CDR3 is TGTGCCAGCAGCTTAAGTATGACTAGCGGGGGGGAGCTGTTTTTT. Full variable domain (rest looked up from reference TRBV7-2 and TRBJ2-2): GAGVSQSPSNKVTEKGKDVELRCDPISGHTALYWYRQSLGQGLEFLIYFQGNSAPDKSGLPSDRFSAERTGGSVSTLTIQRTQQEDSAVYLCASSLSMTSGGELFFGEGSRLTVL.

J is TRBJ2-5 and V is TRBV2, with a tentative D call TRBD2 (5 bases). Germline assignment: CDR1 SNHLY and CDR2 FYNNEI. CDR3 length equals 16 residues. Deletions cut 6 bases from V and 2 bases from J, with 19 bases between. The CDR3: CASSHGRQVRQETQYF. CDR3 DNA: TGTGCCAGCAGCCATGGGAGACAAGTTCGGCAAGAGACCCAGTACTTC.

The chain has TRBV21-1 and TRBJ1-1; the table's D gene call, TRBD1, was not cross checked with the DNA. TRBV21-1 counts as a pseudogene. The CDR3 covers 16 residues. CDR3: CASSQPNTGSRGAAFF. The CDR3 DNA reads as TGTGCCAGCAGCCAACCTAATACAGGGAGCAGAGGTGCTGCTTTCTTT.

This chain joins TRBV2 and TRBJ1-6; 7 positions match TRBD1. The V gene end was trimmed by 3 bases and the J gene end by 7 bases; junction bases not matched to a gene: 6. The length of the CDR3 is 15 residues. Germline V gene lookup returns CDR1 SNHLY and CDR2 FYNNEI. CDR3 in amino acids: CASSEQGQRNSPLHF. The CDR3 DNA sequence: TGTGCCAGCAGTGAGCAGGGACAGCGAAATTCACCCCTCCACTTT.

The rearrangement links TRBV3-1 (or the pseudogene TRBV3-2) to TRBJ2-2; 7 bases are shared with TRBD2. The CDR3 is 14 residues long. V lost 0 bases to trimming and J lost 8 bases; unmatched junction nucleotides: 3. CDR1 is LGHDT, CDR2 YNNKEL, per germline (reference sequence). CDR3 coding DNA: TGTGCCAGCAGCCAAGATGCGGGAGTAGGGGAGCTGTTTTTT. Its translation: CASSQDAGVGELFF.

The CDR3 sequence is CATSDAGLAGVNEQFF. The CDR3 nucleotides are TGTGCCACCAGTGATGCGGGACTAGCGGGAGTTAATGAGCAGTTCTTC. The rearrangement uses TRBV24-1 and TRBJ2-1; 14 bases align to TRBD2. CDR1 and CDR2 from the germline V gene are KGHDR and SFDVKD. The J segment lost 7 bases and the V segment lost 3 bases, leaving 4 bases of the junction unmatched. The CDR3 is made up of 16 amino acids.

The chain joins TRBV19 to TRBJ1-1; 8 nucleotides align to TRBD1. CDR3 size: 15 residues. In germline, CDR1 is LNHDA, CDR2 SQIVND (reference sequence). V was clipped by 4 bases and J by 0 bases; unmatched bases: 4. The CDR3 bases are TGTGCCAGTAGTACGCGACAGGGGCTGAACACTGAAGCTTTCTTT. This gives the protein CASSTRQGLNTEAFF.